One sample yielded the 6 T cell receptor beta chains listed below, sequenced in a study of cytomegalovirus exposure and HLA in healthy donors. The PCR had 60 Vbeta and 13 Jbeta primers. Assay used: immunoSEQ multiplex PCR; TCRdb lists only in-frame clones, some missing. The record lists about 200,000 clones, of which the ten most abundant hold around 0.7%. The sample comprised PBMCs. The origin of the receptors is a boy aged 5-17 years in good health and CMV-seronegative.

The rearrangement joins TRBV7-9 to TRBJ1-1, with D perhaps matching TRBD1 (5 bases). Trimming stripped 5 bases from V and 5 bases from J, with 15 bases between. Germline CDR1 SEHNR, CDR2 FQNEAQ (reference sequence). The CDR3 runs 14 residues. Here the CDR3 DNA reads TGTGCCAGCAGCGGTACGGGGGTGGGTACTGAAGCTTTCTTT. Its translation: CASSGTGVGTEAFF.

V usage is TRBV6-5 and J usage is TRBJ1-2, with 8 bases aligning to TRBD1. Trimming at V came to 5 bases and at J to 5 bases, leaving 10 bases not matched to a gene. Germline V gene sequence: CDR1 MNHEY, CDR2 SVGAGI. This CDR3 has 15 amino acids. DNA of the CDR3: TGTGCCAGCAGTCTCCACAGGGGGGACACTTATGGCTACACCTTC. Protein: CASSLHRGDTYGYTF.

The genes are TRBV5-1 and TRBJ2-7; D remains unclear. CDR3 length: 15 residues. V dropped 1 base and J dropped 1 base, with 12 bases sitting between them. CDR1 and CDR2 (germline): SGHRS, YFSETQ. Here the CDR3 reads CASSLFDWPSYEQYF. Written as DNA, the CDR3 is TGCGCCAGCAGCTTGTTCGACTGGCCGTCCTACGAGCAGTACTTC.

The J gene is TRBJ2-2, the V gene TRBV7-2, with a possible D match to TRBD2 (7 bases). This CDR3 has 14 residues. CDR1 and CDR2 from the germline V gene are SGHTA and FQGNSA. V lost 9 bases and J lost 3, with 14 bases in between. CDR3 bases: TGTGCCAGTGAGGGGGGGCGGTACACCGGGGAGCTGTTTTTT. Translated, it gives CASEGGRYTGELFF.

The genes are TRBV29-1 and TRBJ1-6, with 8 bases aligning to TRBD1. This CDR3 is built from 14 residues. Looked up from germline, CDR1 is SQVTM and CDR2 is ANQGSEA. The junction had 8 bases not matched to a gene; V was cut back by 6 bases and J by 7 bases. CDR3 DNA sequence: TGCAGCGTCCAGACAGGGGACGTGAATTCACCCCTCCACTTT. Amino acids: CSVQTGDVNSPLHF. Variable domain in full (rest from reference TRBV29-1 and TRBJ1-6): SAVISQKPSRDICQRGTSLTIQCQVDSQVTMMFWYRQQPGQSLTLIATANQGSEATYESGFVIDKFPISRPNLTFSTLTVSNMSPEDSSIYLCSVQTGDVNSPLHFGNGTRLTVT.

This chain uses TRBV2 with TRBJ1-2, with 10 bases identical to TRBD1. The germline V gene has CDR1 SNHLY and CDR2 FYNNEI. The length of the CDR3 is 12 residues. V lost 8 bases, J lost 8 bases, and 5 bases stayed unmatched. The CDR3 DNA reads TGTGCCAGCGGAGACAGGGGGCGAGGCTACACCTTC. This gives the protein CASGDRGRGYTF.